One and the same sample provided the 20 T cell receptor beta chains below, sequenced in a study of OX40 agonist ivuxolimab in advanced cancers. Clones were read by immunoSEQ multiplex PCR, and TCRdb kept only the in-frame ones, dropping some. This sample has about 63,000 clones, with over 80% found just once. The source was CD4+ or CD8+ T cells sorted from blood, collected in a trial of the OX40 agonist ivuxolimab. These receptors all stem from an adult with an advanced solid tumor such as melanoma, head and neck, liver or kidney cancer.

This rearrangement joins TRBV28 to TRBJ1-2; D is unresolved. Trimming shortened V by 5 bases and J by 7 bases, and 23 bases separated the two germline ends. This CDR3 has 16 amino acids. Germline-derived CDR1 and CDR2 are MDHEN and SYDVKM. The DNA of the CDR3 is TGTGCCAGCAGTCATAAAGAGAAAGACATTGAGGGTGGCTACACCTTC. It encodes CASSHKEKDIEGGYTF.

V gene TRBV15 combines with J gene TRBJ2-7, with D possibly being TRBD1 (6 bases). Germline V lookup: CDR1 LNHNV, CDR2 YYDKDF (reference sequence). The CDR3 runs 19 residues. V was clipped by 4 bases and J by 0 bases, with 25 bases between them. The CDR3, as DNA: TGTGCCACCAGCAACGGACCGGAAAAAGGACAGATGAGCTCCTACGAGCAGTACGTC. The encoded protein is CATSNGPEKGQMSSYEQYV.

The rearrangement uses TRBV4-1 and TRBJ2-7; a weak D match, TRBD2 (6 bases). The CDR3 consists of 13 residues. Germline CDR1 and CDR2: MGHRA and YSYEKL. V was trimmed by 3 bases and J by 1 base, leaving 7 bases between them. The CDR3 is CASSQGTSYEQYF. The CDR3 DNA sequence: TGCGCCAGCAGCCAGGGGACTTCCTACGAGCAGTACTTC.

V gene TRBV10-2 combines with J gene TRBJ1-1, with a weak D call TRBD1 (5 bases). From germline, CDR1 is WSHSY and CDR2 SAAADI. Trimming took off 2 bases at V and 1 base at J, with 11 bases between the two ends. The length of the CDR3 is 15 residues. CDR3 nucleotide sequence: TGCGCCAGCAGTGAGGCAGGGAACCCGAACACTGAAGCTTTCTTT. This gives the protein CASSEAGNPNTEAFF.

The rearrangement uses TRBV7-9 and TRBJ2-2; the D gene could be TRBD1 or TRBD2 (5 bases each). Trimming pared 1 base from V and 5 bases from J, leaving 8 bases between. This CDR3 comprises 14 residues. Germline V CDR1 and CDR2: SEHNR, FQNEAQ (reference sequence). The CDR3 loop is CASSLGGGTGELFF. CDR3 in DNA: TGTGCCAGCAGCTTAGGTGGGGGAACCGGGGAGCTGTTTTTT.

CDR3 residues: CASSTGQGIYQPQHF. The CDR3 DNA sequence: TGTGCCAGTAGTACGGGACAGGGGATCTATCAGCCCCAGCATTTT. This chain links TRBV19 with TRBJ1-5, with 10 bases that match TRBD1. The V gene end was trimmed by 4 bases and the J gene end by 5 bases; junction bases not matched to a gene: 5. Germline V gives CDR1 LNHDA, CDR2 SQIVND (reference sequence). This CDR3 is built from 15 residues.

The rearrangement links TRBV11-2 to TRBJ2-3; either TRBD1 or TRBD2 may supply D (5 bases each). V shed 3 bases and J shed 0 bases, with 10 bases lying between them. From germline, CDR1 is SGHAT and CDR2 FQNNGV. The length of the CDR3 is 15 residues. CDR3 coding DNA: TGTGCCAGCAGCTTCGAGGGGTCGAGCACAGATACGCAGTATTTT. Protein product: CASSFEGSSTDTQYF.

The DNA of the CDR3 is TGTGCCAGCAGCCCCGGACAGGGGACCTACGAGCAGTACTTC. This translates into CASSPGQGTYEQYF. This rearrangement joins TRBV6-5 to TRBJ2-7; 9 bases are a match to TRBD1. V lost 6 bases and J lost 2; bases outside the gene matches: 5. CDR1 MNHEY and CDR2 SVGAGI come from the germline V gene. The CDR3 runs 14 residues.

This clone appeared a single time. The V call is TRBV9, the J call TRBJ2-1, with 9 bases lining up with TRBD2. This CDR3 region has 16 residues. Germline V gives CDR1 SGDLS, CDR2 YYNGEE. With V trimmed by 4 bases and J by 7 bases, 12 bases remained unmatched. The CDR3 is CASSFEAGGSGNEQFF. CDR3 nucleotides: TGTGCCAGCAGCTTCGAAGCGGGGGGCTCGGGTAATGAGCAGTTCTTC.

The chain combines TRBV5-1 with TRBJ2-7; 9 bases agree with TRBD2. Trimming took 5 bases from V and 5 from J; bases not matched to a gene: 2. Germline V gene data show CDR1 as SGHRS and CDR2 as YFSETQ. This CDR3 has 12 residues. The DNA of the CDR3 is TGCGCCAGCAGGCGGGAGGGAAACGAGCAGTACTTC. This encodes CASRREGNEQYF.

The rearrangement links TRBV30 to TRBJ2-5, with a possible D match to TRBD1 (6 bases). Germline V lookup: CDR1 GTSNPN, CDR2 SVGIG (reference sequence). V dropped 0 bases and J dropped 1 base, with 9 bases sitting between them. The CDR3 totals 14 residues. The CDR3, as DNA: TGTGCCTGGAGTGTAGTGACAGGCCAAGAGACCCAGTACTTC. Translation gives CAWSVVTGQETQYF.

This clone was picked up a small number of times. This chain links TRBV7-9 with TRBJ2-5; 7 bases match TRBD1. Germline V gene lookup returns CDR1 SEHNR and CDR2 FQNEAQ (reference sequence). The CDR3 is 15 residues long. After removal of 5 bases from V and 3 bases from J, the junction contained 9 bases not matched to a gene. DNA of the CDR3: TGTGCCAGCAGCACCCTCGGGACAGAAAAAGAGACCCAGTACTTC. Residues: CASSTLGTEKETQYF.

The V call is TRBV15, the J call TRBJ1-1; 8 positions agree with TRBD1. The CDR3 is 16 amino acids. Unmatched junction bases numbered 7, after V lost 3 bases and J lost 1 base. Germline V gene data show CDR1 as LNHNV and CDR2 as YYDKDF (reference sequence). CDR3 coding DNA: TGTGCCACCAGCAGCCGGACAGGGACTGGGAACACTGAAGCTTTCTTT. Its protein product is CATSSRTGTGNTEAFF.

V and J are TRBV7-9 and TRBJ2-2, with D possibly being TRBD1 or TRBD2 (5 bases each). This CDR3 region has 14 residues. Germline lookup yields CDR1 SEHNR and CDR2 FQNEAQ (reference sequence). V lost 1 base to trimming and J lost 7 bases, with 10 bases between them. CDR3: CASSLESRGGELFF. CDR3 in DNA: TGTGCCAGCAGCTTAGAATCGAGGGGCGGGGAGCTGTTTTTT.

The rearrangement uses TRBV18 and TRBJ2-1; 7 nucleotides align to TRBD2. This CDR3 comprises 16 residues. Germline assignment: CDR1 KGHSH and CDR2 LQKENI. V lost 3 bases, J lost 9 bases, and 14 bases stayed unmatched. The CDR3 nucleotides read TGTGCCAGCTCACCGACTGTGAGACTAGCCAGAGTTGAGCAGTTCTTC. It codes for CASSPTVRLARVEQFF.

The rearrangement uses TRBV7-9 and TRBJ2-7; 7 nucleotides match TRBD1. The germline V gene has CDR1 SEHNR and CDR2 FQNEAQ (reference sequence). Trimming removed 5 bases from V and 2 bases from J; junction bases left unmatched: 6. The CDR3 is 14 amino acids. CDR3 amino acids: CASSAGTDPYEQYF. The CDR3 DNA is TGTGCCAGCAGCGCCGGGACAGATCCCTACGAGCAGTACTTC.

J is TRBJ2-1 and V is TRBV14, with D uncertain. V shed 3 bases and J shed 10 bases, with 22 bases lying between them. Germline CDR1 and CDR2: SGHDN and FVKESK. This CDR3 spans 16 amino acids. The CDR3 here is CASSQAEGLRYGEQFF. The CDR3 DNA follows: TGTGCCAGCAGCCAGGCGGAAGGCCTCAGGTATGGAGAGCAGTTCTTC.

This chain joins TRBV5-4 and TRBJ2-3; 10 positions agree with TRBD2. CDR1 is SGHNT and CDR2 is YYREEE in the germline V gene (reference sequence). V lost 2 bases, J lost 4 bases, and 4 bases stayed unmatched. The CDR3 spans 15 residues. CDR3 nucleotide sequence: TGTGCCAGCAGCTTTAGCGGGGGGTGGGCAGATACGCAGTATTTT. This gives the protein CASSFSGGWADTQYF.

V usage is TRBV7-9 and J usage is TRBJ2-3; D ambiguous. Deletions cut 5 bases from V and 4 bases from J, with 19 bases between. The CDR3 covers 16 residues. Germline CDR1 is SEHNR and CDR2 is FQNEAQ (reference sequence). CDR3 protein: CASSAGRGPGPDTQYF. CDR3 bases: TGTGCCAGCAGCGCTGGTCGCGGTCCCGGTCCAGATACGCAGTATTTT.

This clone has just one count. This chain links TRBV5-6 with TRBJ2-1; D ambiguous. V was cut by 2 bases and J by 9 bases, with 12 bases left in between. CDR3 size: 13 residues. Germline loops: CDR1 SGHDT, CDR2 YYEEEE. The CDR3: CASSFGRLSEQFF. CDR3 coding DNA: TGTGCCAGCAGCTTTGGACGATTGAGTGAGCAGTTCTTC. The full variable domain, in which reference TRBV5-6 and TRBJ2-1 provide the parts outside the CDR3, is DAGVTQSPTHLIKTRGQQVTLRCSPKSGHDTVSWYQQALGQGPQFIFQYYEEEERQRGNFPDRFSGHQFPNYSSELNVNALLLGDSALYLCASSFGRLSEQFFGPGTRLTVL.